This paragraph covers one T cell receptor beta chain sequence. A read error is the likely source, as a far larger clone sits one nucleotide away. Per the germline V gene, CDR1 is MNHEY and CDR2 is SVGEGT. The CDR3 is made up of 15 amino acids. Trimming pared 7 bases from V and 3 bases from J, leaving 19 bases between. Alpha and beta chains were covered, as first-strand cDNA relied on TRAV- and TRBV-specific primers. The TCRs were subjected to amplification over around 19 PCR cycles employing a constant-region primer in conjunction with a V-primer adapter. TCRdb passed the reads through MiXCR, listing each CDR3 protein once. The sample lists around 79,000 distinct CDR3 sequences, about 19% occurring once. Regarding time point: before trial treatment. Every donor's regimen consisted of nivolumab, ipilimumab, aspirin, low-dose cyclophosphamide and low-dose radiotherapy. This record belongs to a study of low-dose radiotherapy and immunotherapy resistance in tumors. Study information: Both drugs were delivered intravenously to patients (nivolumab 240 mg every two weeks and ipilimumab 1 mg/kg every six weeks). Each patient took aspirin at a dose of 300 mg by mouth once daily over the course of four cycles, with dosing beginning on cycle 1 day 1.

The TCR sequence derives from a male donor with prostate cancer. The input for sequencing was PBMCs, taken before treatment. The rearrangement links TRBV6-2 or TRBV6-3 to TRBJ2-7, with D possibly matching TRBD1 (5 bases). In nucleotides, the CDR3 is TGTGCCAGCAAAAATGAAGCTGGACAAAACTACGAGCAGTACTTC. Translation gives CASKNEAGQNYEQYF.